This T cell receptor beta chain was recorded in a study of cytomegalovirus exposure and HLA in healthy donors. General observations from the study: Within a later analysis, the majority of CMV-associated TCR beta chains appeared HLA-restricted.

CDR1 and CDR2 from the germline V gene are MDHEN and SYDVKM. The V segment lost 6 bases and the J segment 6 bases; nucleotides outside the gene matches: 12. The CDR3 totals 15 residues. The PCR used 60 Vbeta and 13 Jbeta primers. The table came from immunoSEQ multiplex PCR; TCRdb's copy has only in-frame clones and leaves some out. Among around 150,000 clones listed, 76% were seen once. On this clone itself: The antigen is not known.

This clonotype was obtained from a male donor in good health and CMV-seronegative. Sequenced input: PBMCs. The chain links TRBV28 to TRBJ2-3; 7 bases agree with TRBD2. The CDR3 nucleotides read TGTGCCAGCAGGGGGAGGTGGGAGGGCGAGGATACGCAGTATTTT. This gives the protein CASRGRWEGEDTQYF.